This TCR beta chain is from a study of Graves' ophthalmopathy and Graves' hyperthyroidism. This clonotype was seen more than once but under ten times. What it binds is unknown. Stable hyperthyroidism denotes an absence of ophthalmopathy throughout 18 months of follow-up. V was pared by 7 bases and J by 3 bases, with 8 bases of the junction left unmatched. The length of the CDR3 is 14 residues. The authors amplified TCR beta CDR3 regions, and they did so from RNA transcripts for repertoire sequencing. Following a first-round RT-PCR that used HTBI primers, a second-round multiplex PCR was carried out. TCRdb redid the calling of the multiplex PCR reads with MiXCR, one entry per CDR3 protein. The table includes roughly 420,000 distinct CDR3 sequences, around 20% detected once. Notes on the study in general: Blood shared most expanded thyroid clonotypes above 0.001 frequency.

Input material: peripheral blood. This chain uses TRBV12-3 or TRBV12-4 with TRBJ1-1; 7 nucleotides match TRBD1. This receptor was identified in a woman aged 18 to 35 with stable Graves' hyperthyroidism. The CDR3 here is CASNRDSTDTEAFF. CDR3 DNA: TGTGCCAGCAACCGGGACAGCACAGACACTGAAGCTTTCTTT.